The present T cell receptor beta chain was sequenced within a study of OX40 agonist ivuxolimab in advanced cancers. For the wider study: The costimulatory receptor OX40 (CD134) was targeted by ivuxolimab, a fully human IgG2 agonistic monoclonal antibody. Intravenous ivuxolimab was administered to patients every 2 weeks at six dose levels: 0.01, 0.1, 0.3, 1.5, 3 and 10 mg/kg. Among the roughly 50 dose-escalation patients, 19 had hepatocellular carcinoma, roughly 15 melanoma, 9 renal cell carcinoma and 9 head and neck cancer. In the dose-escalation cohort, 65% to 90% of patients were male, and the mean age was approximately 55 years, with a range of about 23 to 85. Prior anti-PD-1, anti-PD-L1 or anti-CTLA-4 therapy was permitted, and approximately 40% of dose-escalation patients had received checkpoint inhibitors. Three dose-escalation patients achieved partial responses, one with hepatocellular carcinoma and two with cutaneous melanoma. Peripheral TCRbeta sequencing was intended to test whether TCR sequence diversity was altered and clonal T-cell expansion was caused by ivuxolimab. The paper reports the monotherapy dose-escalation portion (N of about 51 patients) of the phase I ivuxolimab trial.

Patients with autoimmune disease history or receiving systemic immunosuppression were excluded from the trial. In every dose cohort, peripheral blood was drawn for TCR sequencing at baseline, cycle 4 day 1, and cycle 7 day 1. Samples were obtained from an open-label, multicenter, first-in-human phase I dose-escalation trial of ivuxolimab. Adults with locally advanced or metastatic melanoma, renal cell, hepatocellular, or head and neck squamous cell carcinoma were enrolled in the trial. CD4+ and CD8+ T cells were sorted separately from peripheral blood before TCR sequencing. Remarks on this clone: It lacks a known antigen. No base quality values were provided; no much bigger clone lies one nucleotide off.

Ends trimmed: V by 1 base, J by 5 bases; bases unmatched to a gene: 8. The CDR3 runs 15 amino acids, cysteine and phenylalanine included. The kept DNA is CDR3 alone, 45 bases in frame from the first base. The germline V gene gives CDR1 as MGHRA and CDR2 as YSYEKL. On the study overall, not on this receptor specifically: In partial responders in the 0.1-3.0 mg/kg groups, normalized peripheral clonal expansion was found to be among the lowest, especially among CD8+ T cells. Low levels of normalized T-cell clonal expansion were also seen in some patients who did not respond. After ivuxolimab, more expanded clones were found on average in CD8+ T cells than in CD4+ T cells. Which antigens the clonally expanded peripheral T cells were specific for was not determined. At doses from 0.1 to 3.0 mg/kg, clonal expansion was seen in both CD4+ and CD8+ blood T cells between baseline and week 6.

Genomic DNA was extracted from sorted cells for sequencing of the TCRbeta CDR3 region. The immunoSEQ Assay was used for sequencing of TCRbeta CDR3 regions. In its TCRdb copy, this immuneACCESS table keeps in-frame sequences only and misses some clones. Where compared with another copy, unresolved V genes explain less than half of these, and the others have no known cause. The sample yields tens of thousands of clones; 88% were counted once. Of the sample, roughly a sixth is held by the ten largest clones. The chain joins TRBV4-1 to TRBJ2-7; 7 junctional bases match TRBD1. The sequence was obtained from an adult with an advanced solid tumor such as melanoma, head and neck, liver or kidney cancer. Sequences were derived from CD4+ or CD8+ T cells sorted from blood, sampled in a trial of the OX40 agonist ivuxolimab. The CDR3 protein is CASSQVDRAEDEQYF. The DNA reads TGCGCCAGCAGCCAAGTTGACAGGGCCGAGGACGAGCAGTACTTC.